This note documents a single TCR beta chain sequence. Its matching antigen is unknown. This record comes from a study of cytomegalovirus exposure and HLA in healthy donors. Points from the study as a whole: Overall, some 160 TCR beta chains were annotated as cytomegalovirus-associated. A cluster of highly shared sequence variants was likely a sequencing artifact.

CDR1 SGHRS and CDR2 YFSETQ come from the germline V gene. V gave up 6 bases and J gave up 1 base; unmatched junction bases: 17. The CDR3 is made up of 19 amino acids. PCR involved 60 Vbeta and 13 Jbeta primers. Sequencing was performed with immunoSEQ multiplex PCR; in TCRdb, only in-frame clones are kept and a portion is missing. The sample yields roughly 72,000 clones, approximately 79% seen once. The V gene is TRBV5-1, the J gene TRBJ1-5; 9 nucleotides line up with TRBD1. Sequencing was done on a sample of PBMCs. The source is a woman aged 35 to 49 in good health and CMV-seropositive. The CDR3 region is CASTLEPGQGPSSNQPQHF. The CDR3 nucleotides are TGCGCCAGCACCCTGGAGCCGGGACAGGGACCGTCGAGCAATCAGCCCCAGCATTTT.